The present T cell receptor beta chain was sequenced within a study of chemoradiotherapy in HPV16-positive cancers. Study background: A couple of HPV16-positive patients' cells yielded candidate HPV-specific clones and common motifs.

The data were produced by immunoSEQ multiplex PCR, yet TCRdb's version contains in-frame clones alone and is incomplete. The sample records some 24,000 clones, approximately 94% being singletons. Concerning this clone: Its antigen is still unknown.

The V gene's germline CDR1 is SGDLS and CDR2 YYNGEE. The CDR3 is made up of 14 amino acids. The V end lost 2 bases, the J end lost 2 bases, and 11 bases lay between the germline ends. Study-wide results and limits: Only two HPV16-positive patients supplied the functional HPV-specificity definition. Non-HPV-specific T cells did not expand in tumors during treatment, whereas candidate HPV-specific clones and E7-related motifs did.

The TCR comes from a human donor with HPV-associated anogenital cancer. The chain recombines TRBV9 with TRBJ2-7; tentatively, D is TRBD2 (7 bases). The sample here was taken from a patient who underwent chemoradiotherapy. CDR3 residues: CASSVRGGPYEQYF. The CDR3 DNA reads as TGTGCCAGCAGCGTTAGGGGGGGGCCCTACGAGCAGTACTTC. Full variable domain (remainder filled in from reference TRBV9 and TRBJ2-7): DSGVTQTPKHLITATGQRVTLRCSPRSGDLSVYWYQQSLDQGLQFLIQYYNGEERAKGNILERFSAQQFPDLHSELNLSSLELGDSALYFCASSVRGGPYEQYFGPGTRLTVT.